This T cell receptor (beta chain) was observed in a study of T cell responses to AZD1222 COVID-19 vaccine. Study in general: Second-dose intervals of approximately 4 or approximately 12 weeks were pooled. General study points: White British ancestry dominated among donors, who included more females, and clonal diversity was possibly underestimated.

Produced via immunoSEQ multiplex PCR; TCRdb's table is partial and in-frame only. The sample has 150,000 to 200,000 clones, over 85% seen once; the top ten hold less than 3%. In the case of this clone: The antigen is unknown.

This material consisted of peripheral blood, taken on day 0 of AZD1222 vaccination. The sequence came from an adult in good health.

The chain's CDR3 is CASSEVYRDSTYEQYF. CDR3 DNA sequence: TGTGCCAGCAGTGAGGTTTACCGGGACAGTACCTACGAGCAGTACTTC. The V and J genes are TRBV6-1 and TRBJ2-7; 7 bases are shared with TRBD1. Germline lookup yields CDR1 MNHNS and CDR2 SASEGT. The CDR3 sequence is 16 residues long. V lost 3 bases and J lost 2; bases outside the gene matches: 10.